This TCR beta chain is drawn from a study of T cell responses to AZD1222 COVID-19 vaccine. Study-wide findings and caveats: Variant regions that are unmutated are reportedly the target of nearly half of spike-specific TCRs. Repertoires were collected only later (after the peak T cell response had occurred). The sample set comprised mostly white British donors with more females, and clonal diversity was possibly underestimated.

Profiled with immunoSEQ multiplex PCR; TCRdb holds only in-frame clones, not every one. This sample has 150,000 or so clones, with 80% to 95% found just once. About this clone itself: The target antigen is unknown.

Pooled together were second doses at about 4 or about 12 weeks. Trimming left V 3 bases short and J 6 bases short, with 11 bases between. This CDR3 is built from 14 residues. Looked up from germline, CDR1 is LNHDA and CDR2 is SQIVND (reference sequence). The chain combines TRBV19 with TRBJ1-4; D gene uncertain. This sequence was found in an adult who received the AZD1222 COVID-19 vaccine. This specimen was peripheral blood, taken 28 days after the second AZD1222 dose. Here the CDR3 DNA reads TGTGCCAGTAGTATGCGAGTGGTACATGAAAAACTGTTTTTT. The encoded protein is CASSMRVVHEKLFF.